This TCR beta chain emerged from a study of regulatory T cells in long-lasting Graves disease. Germline V CDR1 and CDR2: SEHNR, FQNEAQ (reference sequence). With 4 bases removed from V and 4 bases from J, the gap between germline ends came to 10 bases. The CDR3 spans 14 residues. Through Arm-PCR of CDR3 regions and iRepertoire HTBI primers, TCR beta libraries were built. TCRdb ran MiXCR on the multiplex PCR reads and lists one entry per CDR3 protein. The profile shows about 200,000 distinct CDR3 sequences, roughly 19% of them singletons. Time point meaning: newly diagnosed GD, antithyroid drugs for less than 3 months. Researchers made the TCR library from RNA that was extracted from PBMCs. Comment on this clonotype: Its antigen is still unknown.

Overall study findings and caveats: Under persistent disease, TRBV28, TRBJ1-2 and TRBJ2-5 were used preferentially. Persistent Graves' patients showed less TCR diversity than newly diagnosed patients showed.

Another study also made use of these data, one on T cells in Graves' hyperthyroidism and ophthalmopathy.

The sequencing used peripheral blood mononuclear cells (PBMCs), collected at new diagnosis, from a patient treated with antithyroid drugs. The receptor was isolated from a woman aged 25 to 39 with Graves disease. The V and J genes are TRBV7-9 and TRBJ1-4, with no clear D. CDR3 DNA sequence: TGTGCCAGCAGCTCTGGAGGCAATAATGAAAAACTGTTTTTT. It encodes CASSSGGNNEKLFF.